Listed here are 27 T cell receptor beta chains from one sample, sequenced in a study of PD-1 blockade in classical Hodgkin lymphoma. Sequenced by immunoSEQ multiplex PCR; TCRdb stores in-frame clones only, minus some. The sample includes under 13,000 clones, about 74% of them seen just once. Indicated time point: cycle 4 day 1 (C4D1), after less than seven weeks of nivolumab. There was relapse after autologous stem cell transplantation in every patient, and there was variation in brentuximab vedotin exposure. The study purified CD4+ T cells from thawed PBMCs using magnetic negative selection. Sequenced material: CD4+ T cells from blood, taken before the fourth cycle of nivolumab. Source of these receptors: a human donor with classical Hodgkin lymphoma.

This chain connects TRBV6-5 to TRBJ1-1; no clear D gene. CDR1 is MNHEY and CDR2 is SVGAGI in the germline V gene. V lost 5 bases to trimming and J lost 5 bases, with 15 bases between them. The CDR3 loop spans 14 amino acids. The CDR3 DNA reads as TGTGCCAGCAGTCGAGGCCGTCTCAAGACTGAAGCTTTCTTT. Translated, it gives CASSRGRLKTEAFF.

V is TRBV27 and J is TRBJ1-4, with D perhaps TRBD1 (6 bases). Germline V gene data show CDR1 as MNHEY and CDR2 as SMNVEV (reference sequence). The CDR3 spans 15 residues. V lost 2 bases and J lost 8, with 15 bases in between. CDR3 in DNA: TGTGCCAGCAGTTTACAACTGGGGGCTGACGAAAAACTGTTTTTT. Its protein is CASSLQLGADEKLFF.

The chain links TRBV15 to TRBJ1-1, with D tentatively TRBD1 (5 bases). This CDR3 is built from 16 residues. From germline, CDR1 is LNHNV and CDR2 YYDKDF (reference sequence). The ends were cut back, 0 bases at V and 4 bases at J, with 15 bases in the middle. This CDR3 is CATSREGGEGPTEAFF. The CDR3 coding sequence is TGTGCCACCAGCAGAGAGGGGGGAGAGGGACCCACTGAAGCTTTCTTT.

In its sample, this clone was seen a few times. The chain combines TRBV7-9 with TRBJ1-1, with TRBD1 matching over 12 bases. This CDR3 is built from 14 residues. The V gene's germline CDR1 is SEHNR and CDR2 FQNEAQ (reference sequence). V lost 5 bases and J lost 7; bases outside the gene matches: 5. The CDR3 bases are TGTGCCAGCAGCCTGGGACAGGGGGCGAGTGAAGCTTTCTTT. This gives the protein CASSLGQGASEAFF.

The CDR3 nucleotides are TGTGCCAGCAGCTCCGGGACACACTACACCGGGGAGCTGTTTTTT. Its protein is CASSSGTHYTGELFF. The chain joins TRBV5-6 to TRBJ2-2; TRBD1 is a possible D gene (6 bases). Germline lookup yields CDR1 SGHDT and CDR2 YYEEEE. CDR3 size: 15 residues. V lost 3 bases to trimming and J lost 3 bases, with 12 bases between them. The full variable domain, with the rest looked up from reference TRBV5-6 and TRBJ2-2, is DAGVTQSPTHLIKTRGQQVTLRCSPKSGHDTVSWYQQALGQGPQFIFQYYEEEERQRGNFPDRFSGHQFPNYSSELNVNALLLGDSALYLCASSSGTHYTGELFFGEGSRLTVL.

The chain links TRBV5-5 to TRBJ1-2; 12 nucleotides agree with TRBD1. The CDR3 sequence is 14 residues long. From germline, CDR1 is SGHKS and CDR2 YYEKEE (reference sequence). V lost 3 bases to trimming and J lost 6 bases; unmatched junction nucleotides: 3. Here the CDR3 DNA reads TGTGCCAGCAGCTCGGGACAGGGGGCTCATGGCTACACCTTC. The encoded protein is CASSSGQGAHGYTF.

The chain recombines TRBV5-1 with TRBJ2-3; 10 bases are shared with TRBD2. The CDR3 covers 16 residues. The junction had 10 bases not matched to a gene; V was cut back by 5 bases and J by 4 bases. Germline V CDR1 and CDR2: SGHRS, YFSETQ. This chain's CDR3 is CASRSGRAFSSDTQYF. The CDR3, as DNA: TGCGCCAGCAGAAGCGGGAGGGCCTTTAGTTCAGATACGCAGTATTTT.

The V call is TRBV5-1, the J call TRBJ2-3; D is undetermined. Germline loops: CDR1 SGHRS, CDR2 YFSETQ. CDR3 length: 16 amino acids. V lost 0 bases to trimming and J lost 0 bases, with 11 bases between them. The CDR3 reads CASSLGASSSTDTQYF. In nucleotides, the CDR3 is TGCGCCAGCAGCTTGGGGGCCAGCTCTAGCACAGATACGCAGTATTTT.

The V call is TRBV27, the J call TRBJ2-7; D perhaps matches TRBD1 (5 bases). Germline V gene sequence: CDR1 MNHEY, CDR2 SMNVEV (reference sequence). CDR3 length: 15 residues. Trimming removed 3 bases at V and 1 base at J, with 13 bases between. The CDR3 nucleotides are TGTGCCAGCAGTTTCCGGACAAAATCATCCTACGAGCAGTACTTC. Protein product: CASSFRTKSSYEQYF.

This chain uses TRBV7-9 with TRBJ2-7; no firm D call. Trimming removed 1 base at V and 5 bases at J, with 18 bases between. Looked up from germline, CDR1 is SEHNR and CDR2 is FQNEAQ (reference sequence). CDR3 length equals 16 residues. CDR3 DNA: TGTGCCAGCAGCTTAGGGCTATCTGGCCGACGGGACGAGCAGTACTTC. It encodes CASSLGLSGRRDEQYF.

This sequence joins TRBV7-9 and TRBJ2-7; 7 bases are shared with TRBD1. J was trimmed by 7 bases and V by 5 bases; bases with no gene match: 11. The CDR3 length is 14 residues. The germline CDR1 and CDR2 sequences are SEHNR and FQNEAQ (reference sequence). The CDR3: CASSLTTGVREQYF. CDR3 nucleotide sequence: TGTGCCAGCAGCCTTACTACAGGGGTCCGGGAGCAGTACTTC.

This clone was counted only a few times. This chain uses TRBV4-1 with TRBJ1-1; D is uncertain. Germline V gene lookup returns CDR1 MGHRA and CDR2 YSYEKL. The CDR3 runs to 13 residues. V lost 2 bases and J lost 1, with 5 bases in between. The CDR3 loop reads CASSQMGNTEAFF. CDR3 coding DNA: TGCGCCAGCAGCCAAATGGGGAACACTGAAGCTTTCTTT.

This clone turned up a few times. CDR3 amino acids: CASSLRGQGIDEQYF. The CDR3, as DNA: TGCGCCAGCAGTCTACGAGGGCAGGGGATCGACGAGCAGTACTTC. V gene TRBV4-1 combines with J gene TRBJ2-7, with D possibly TRBD1 on 6 matching bases. Between the trimmed V and J ends, which lost 6 bases and 5 bases, there was a span of 20 bases. CDR3 length: 15 residues. Germline V CDR1 and CDR2: MGHRA, YSYEKL.

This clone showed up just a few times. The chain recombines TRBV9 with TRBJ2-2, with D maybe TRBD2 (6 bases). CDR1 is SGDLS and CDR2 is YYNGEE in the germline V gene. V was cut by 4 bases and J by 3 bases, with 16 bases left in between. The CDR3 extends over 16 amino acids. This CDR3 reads CASSLNPERDTGELFF. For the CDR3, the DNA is TGTGCCAGCAGCTTAAATCCGGAGCGGGACACCGGGGAGCTGTTTTTT.

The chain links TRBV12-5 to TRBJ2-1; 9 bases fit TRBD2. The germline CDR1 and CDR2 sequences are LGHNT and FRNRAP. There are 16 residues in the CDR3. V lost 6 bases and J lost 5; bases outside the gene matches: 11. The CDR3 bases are TGTGCTAGTGGGACCGCCATAGCGGGAGTACACAATGAGCAGTTCTTC. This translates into CASGTAIAGVHNEQFF.

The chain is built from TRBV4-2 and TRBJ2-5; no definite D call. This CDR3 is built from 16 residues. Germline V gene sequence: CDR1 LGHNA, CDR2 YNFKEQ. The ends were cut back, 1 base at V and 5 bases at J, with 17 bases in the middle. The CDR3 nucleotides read TGTGCCAGCAGCCAAGGTCAGCCGGAATTTTCGGAGACCCAGTACTTC. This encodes CASSQGQPEFSETQYF.

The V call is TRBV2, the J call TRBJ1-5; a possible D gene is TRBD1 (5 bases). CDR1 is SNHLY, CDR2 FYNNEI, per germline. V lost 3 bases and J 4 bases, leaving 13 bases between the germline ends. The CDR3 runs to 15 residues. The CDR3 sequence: CASSDRGSWNQPQHF. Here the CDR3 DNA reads TGTGCCAGCAGTGATCGGGGGTCGTGGAATCAGCCCCAGCATTTT.

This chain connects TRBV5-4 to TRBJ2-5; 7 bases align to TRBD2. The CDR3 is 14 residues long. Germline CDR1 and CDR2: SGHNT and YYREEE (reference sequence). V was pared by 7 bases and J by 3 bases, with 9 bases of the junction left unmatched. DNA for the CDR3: TGTGCCAGCGCTCCGGGGGGAGGGGAAGAGACCCAGTACTTC. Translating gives CASAPGGGEETQYF.

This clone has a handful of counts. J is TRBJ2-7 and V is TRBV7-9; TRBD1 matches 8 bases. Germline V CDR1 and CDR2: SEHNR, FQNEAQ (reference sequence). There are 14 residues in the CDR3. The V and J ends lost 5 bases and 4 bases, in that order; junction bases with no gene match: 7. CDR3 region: CASSTSRGLYEQYF. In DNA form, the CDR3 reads TGTGCCAGCAGCACCTCCAGGGGGCTGTACGAGCAGTACTTC.

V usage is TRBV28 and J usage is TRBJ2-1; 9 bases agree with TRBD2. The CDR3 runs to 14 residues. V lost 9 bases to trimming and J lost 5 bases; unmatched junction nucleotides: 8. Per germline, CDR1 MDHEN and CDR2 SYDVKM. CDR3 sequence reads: CASIAGDPHNEQFF. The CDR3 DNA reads TGTGCCAGTATAGCGGGAGACCCCCACAATGAGCAGTTCTTC.

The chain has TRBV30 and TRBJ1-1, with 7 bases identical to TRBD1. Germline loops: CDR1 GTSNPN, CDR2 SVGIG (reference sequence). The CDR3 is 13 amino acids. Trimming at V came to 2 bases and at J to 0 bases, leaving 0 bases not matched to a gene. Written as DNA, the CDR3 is TGTGCCTGGAGTAGGGGGCTGAACACTGAAGCTTTCTTT. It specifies CAWSRGLNTEAFF.

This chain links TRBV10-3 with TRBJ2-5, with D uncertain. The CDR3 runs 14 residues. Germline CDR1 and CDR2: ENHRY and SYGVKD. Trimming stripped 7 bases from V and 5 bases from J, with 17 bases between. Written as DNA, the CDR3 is TGTGCCATCACTCCCGGGCTGGGGTCCGAGACCCAGTACTTC. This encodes CAITPGLGSETQYF.

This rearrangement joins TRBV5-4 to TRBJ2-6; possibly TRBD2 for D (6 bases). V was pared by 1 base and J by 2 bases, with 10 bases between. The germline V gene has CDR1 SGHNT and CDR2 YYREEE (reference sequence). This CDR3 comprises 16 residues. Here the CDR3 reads CASSLRGKAGANVLTF. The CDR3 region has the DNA TGTGCCAGCAGCTTGCGGGGGAAGGCTGGGGCCAACGTCCTGACTTTC.

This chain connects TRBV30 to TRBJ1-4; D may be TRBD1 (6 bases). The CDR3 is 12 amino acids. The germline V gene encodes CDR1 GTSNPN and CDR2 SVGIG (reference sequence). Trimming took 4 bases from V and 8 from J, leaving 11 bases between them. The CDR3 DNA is TGTGCCTGGAACAGGGTCAAAGAAAAACTGTTTTTT. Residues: CAWNRVKEKLFF. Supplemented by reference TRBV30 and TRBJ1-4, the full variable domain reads SQTIHQWPATLVQPVGSPLSLECTVEGTSNPNLYWYRQAAGRGLQLLFYSVGIGQISSEVPQNLSASRPQDRQFILSSKKLLLSDSGFYLCAWNRVKEKLFFGSGTQLSVL.

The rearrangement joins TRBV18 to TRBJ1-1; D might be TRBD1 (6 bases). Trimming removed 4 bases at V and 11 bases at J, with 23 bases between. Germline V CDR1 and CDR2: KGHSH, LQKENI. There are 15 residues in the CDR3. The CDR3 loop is CASSLKPGAPIGAFF. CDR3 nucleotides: TGTGCCAGCTCACTAAAACCAGGGGCCCCTATTGGGGCTTTCTTT.

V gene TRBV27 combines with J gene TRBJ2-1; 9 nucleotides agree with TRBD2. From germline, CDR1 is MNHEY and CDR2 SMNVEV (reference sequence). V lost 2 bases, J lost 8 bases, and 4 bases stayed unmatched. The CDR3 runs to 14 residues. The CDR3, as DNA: TGTGCCAGCAGTTTAGCGGGAGGGGCTTATGAGCAGTTCTTC. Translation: CASSLAGGAYEQFF.

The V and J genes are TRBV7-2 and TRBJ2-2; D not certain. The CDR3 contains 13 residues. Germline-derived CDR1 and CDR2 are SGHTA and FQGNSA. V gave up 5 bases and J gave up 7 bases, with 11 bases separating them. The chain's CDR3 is CASSPLAGGELFF. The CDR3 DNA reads TGTGCCAGCAGCCCCTTGGCCGGCGGGGAGCTGTTTTTT.